Described below is a single T cell receptor beta chain sequence and its context. There are a few counts of this clonotype. The specificity of this receptor is unknown. No quality values exist for individual bases; no much larger clone is one base distant. The data originate from a study of T-cell memory formation after mild COVID-19 (dated by TCRdb to the early 2020s). Background for the entire study: TCR sequence clusters from the two donors were largely donor specific. T-cell clones expanding and contracting after mild COVID-19 in a couple of donors were tracked by longitudinal TCRalpha and TCRbeta repertoire sequencing. Two young, previously healthy adult volunteers, one female and one male, were included in the cohort. Paper-wide results and their limitations: Balanced CD4/CD8 phenotypes were observed for clones contracting from day 15 to 85, whereas a bias towards CD4+ was observed for a second wave of clones expanding from day 15 to 37. Some responding clones were detected in pre-infection memory, suggesting pre-existing cross-reactive memory T cells joined the SARS-CoV-2 response. The study included only a couple of mild cases, and larger cohorts that include severe cases with pre-infection samples were judged to be necessary. Contracting CD4+ clones appeared mostly in the CM and EM memory subsets, whereas CD8+ clones were enriched in EMRA. Whether the second-wave clones peaking on day 37 were SARS-CoV-2 specific was not confirmed.

PBMCs were isolated by Ficoll-Paque density gradient centrifugation. Reads for this sample came from an Illumina NovaSeq 6000. TCRalpha and TCRbeta cDNA libraries were built by 5'RACE with constant-segment primers, adding sample barcodes and unique molecular identifiers. Trizol reagent was used to extract RNA from every sample. The libraries were amplified in two PCR steps, and the second step added a second sample barcode and Illumina TruSeq adapters. The libraries were sequenced on an Illumina NovaSeq using 2 x 150 bp paired-end reads. Under the source paper's analysis protocol: The reads were demultiplexed and collapsed into UMI-guided consensus sequences using migec v1.2.7. Using mixcr v2.1.11, UMI consensuses were aligned to TRA and TRB V and J templates and then assembled into clonotypes. Clonotypes were classified as expanded or contracted when called significant by both edgeR and NoisET, with noise models trained on biological replicates. For edgeR calls, the cutoffs were a false discovery rate-adjusted p below 0.01 and a log2 fold-change threshold of 1. As an exploratory analysis of dynamics, max-normalized trajectories of the 1000 most abundant clonotypes were examined by PCA with hierarchical clustering. Each responding clone was given a CD4 or CD8 phenotype based on the CD4+ and CD8+ repertoires, which had been sequenced separately. The public reads were reanalyzed by TCRdb: fastp trimming at Q25, MiXCR alignment, in-frame beta chains only. Each CDR3 protein gets just one entry, which takes the most common genes and DNA from the rows behind it. Clone size and V and J calls follow TCRdb, not the original study. Recorded for this sample are 250,000 to 300,000 distinct CDR3 sequences; 15% to 20% of them occurred a single time. The ten largest clones add up to more than 20% of the sample.

The sequenced sample was PBMCs or a T cell subset sorted from them (not recorded which). The TCR was taken from a man younger than 35 who had mild COVID-19 (a few samples of this study predate the infection). The sample titles of this study are shuffled in the database, so cell type and time point are left out; the donor was told from shared clones.

The sequence in DNA is TGTGCCAGCAGCGTAGAAGGAATTGGTACGCAGCAGTACTTC. Its protein reads: CASSVEGIGTQQYF. This sequence uses TRBV9 and TRBJ2-7, with the D segment identity uncertain. Cut back by 0 bases and 8 bases, the V and J ends lie 15 bases apart. CDR1 and CDR2, looked up from the germline V gene, are SGDLS and YYNGEE. Including the terminal cysteine and phenylalanine, the CDR3 comprises 14 residues. Only the CDR3 part of the read is kept: 42 bases, read in frame from the first base.